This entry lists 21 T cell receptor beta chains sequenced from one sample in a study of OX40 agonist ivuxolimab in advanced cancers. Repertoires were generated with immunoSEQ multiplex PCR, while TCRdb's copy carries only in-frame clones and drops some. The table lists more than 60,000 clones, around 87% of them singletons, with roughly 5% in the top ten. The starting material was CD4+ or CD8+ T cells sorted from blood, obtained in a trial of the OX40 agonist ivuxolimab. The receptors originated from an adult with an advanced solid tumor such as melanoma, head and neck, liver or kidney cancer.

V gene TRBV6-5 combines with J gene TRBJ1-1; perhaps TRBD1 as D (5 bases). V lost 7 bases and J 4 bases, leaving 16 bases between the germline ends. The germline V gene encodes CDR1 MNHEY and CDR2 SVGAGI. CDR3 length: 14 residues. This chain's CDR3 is CASKGEVMSTEAFF. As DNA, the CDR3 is TGTGCCAGCAAAGGGGAGGTAATGTCCACTGAAGCTTTCTTT.

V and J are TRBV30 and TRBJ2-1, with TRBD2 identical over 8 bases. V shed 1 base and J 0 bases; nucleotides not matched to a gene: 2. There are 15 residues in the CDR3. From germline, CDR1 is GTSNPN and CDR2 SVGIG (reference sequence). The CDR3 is CAWSGTSLSYNEQFF. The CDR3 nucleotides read TGTGCCTGGAGTGGGACTAGCCTCTCCTACAATGAGCAGTTCTTC.

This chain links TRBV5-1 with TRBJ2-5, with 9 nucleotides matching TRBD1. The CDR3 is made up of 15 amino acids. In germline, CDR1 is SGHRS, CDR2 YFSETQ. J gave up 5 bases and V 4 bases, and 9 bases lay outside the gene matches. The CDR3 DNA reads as TGCGCCAGCAGCGGGGGACAGGGCAAACAGGAGACCCAGTACTTC. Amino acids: CASSGGQGKQETQYF.

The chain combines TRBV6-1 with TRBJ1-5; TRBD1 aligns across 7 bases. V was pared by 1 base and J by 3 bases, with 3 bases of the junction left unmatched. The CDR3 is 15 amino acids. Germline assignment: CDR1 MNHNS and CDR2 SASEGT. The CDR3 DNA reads TGTGCCAGCAGTGAAGATAGGGGGCCCAATCAGCCCCAGCATTTT. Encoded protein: CASSEDRGPNQPQHF.

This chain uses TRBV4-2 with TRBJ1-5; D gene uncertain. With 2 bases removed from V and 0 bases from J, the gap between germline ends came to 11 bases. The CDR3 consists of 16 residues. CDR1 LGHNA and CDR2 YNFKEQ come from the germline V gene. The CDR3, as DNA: TGTGCCAGCAGCCAACCCGAGGGAAATAGCAATCAGCCCCAGCATTTT. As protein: CASSQPEGNSNQPQHF.

DNA of the CDR3: TGCGCCAGCAGCTTGGATGCAGGGCTTGGCTACACCTTC. It encodes CASSLDAGLGYTF. V is TRBV5-1 and J is TRBJ1-2, with D possibly being TRBD1 (5 bases). Per germline, CDR1 SGHRS and CDR2 YFSETQ. V was cut by 0 bases and J by 7 bases, with 10 bases left in between. The CDR3 has 13 residues.

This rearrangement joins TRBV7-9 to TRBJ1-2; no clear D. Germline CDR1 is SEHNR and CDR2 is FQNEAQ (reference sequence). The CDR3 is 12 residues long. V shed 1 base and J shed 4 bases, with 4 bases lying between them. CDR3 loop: CASSLEGYGYTF. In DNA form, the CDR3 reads TGTGCCAGCAGCTTAGAAGGCTATGGCTACACCTTC. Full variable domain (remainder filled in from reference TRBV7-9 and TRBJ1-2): DTGVSQNPRHKITKRGQNVTFRCDPISEHNRLYWYRQTLGQGPEFLTYFQNEAQLEKSRLLSDRFSAERPKGSFSTLEIQRTEQGDSAMYLCASSLEGYGYTFGSGTRLTVV.

CDR3 DNA sequence: TGCGCCAGCCGTTTGACAGCGAACACCGGGGAGCTGTTTTTT. Amino acids: CASRLTANTGELFF. The chain is built from TRBV5-1 and TRBJ2-2; TRBD1 might be the D (5 bases). From germline, CDR1 is SGHRS and CDR2 YFSETQ. The length of the CDR3 is 14 residues. V gave up 7 bases and J gave up 0 bases, with 10 bases separating them.

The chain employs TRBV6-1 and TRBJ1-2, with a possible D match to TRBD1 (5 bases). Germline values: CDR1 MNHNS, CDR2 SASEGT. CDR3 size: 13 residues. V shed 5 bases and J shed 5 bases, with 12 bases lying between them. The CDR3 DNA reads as TGTGCCAGCAGTTGGACACCTACGTATGGCTACACCTTC. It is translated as CASSWTPTYGYTF.

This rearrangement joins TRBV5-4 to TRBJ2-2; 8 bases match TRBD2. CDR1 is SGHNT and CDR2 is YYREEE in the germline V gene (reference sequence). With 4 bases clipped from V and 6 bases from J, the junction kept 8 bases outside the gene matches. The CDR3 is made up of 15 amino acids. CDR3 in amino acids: CASSPTPGLAGELFF. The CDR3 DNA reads TGTGCCAGCAGCCCCACCCCGGGACTAGCCGGGGAGCTGTTTTTT.

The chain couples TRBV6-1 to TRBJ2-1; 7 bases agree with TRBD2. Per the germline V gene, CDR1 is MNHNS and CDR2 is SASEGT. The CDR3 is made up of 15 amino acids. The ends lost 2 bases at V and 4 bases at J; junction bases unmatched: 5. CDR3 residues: CASSEQTSAYNEQFF. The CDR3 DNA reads TGTGCCAGCAGTGAACAAACTAGCGCATACAATGAGCAGTTCTTC.

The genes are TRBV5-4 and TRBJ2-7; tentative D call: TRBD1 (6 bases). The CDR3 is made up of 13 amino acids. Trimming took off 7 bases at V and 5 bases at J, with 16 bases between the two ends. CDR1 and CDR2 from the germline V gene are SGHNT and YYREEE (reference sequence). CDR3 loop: CASRRGGRDEQYF. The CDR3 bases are TGTGCCAGCCGCCGAGGGGGACGGGACGAGCAGTACTTC.

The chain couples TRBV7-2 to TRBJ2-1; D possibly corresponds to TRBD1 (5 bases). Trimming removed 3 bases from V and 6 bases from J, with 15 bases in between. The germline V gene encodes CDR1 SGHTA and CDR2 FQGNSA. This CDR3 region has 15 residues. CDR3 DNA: TGTGCCAGCAGCTTGGGGCTCACTCAAGCCAATGAGCAGTTCTTC. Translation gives CASSLGLTQANEQFF.

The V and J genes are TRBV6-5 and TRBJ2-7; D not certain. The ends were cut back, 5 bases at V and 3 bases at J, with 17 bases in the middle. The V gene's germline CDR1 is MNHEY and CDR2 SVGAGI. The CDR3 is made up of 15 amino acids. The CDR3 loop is CASSQIGVGGYEQYF. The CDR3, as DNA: TGTGCCAGCAGTCAGATAGGTGTGGGCGGCTACGAGCAGTACTTC.

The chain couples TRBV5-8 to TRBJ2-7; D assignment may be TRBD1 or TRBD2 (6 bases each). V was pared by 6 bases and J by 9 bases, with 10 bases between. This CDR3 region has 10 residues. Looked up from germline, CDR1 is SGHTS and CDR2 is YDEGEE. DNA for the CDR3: TGTGCCAGCATAGGAGGGGGGCAGTACTTC. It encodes CASIGGGQYF.

As DNA, the CDR3 is TGCGCCAGCAGCCACTCGGGACAGGGTGTCGATGAGCAGTTCTTC. It encodes CASSHSGQGVDEQFF. This chain connects TRBV5-1 to TRBJ2-1, with TRBD1 matching over 9 bases. V shed 4 bases, J shed 8 bases, and the junction held 10 bases outside the gene matches. The germline V gene has CDR1 SGHRS and CDR2 YFSETQ. This CDR3 has 15 amino acids.

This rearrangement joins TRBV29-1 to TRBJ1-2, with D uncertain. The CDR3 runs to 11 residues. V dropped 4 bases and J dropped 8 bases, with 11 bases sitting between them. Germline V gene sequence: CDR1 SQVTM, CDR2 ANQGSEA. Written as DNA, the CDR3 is TGCAGCGTTGCAGAGGGAGGCGGCTACACCTTC. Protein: CSVAEGGGYTF.

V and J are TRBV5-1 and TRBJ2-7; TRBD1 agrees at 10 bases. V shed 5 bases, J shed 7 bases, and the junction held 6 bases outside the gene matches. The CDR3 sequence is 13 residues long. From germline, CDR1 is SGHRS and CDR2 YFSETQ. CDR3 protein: CASRFDRGREQYF. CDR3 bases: TGCGCCAGCAGGTTCGACAGGGGGCGAGAGCAGTACTTC.

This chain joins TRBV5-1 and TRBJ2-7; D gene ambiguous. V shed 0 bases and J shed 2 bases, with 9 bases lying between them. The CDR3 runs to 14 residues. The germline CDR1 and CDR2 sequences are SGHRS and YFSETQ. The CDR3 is CASSLEPLTYEQYF. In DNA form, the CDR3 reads TGCGCCAGCAGCTTGGAACCACTTACCTACGAGCAGTACTTC.

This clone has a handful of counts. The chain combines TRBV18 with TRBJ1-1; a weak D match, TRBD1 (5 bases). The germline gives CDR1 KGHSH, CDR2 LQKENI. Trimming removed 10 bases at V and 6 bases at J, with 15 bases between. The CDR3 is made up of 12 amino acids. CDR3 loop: CATSGTEAEAFF. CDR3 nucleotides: TGTGCCACCTCCGGGACGGAGGCTGAAGCTTTCTTT.

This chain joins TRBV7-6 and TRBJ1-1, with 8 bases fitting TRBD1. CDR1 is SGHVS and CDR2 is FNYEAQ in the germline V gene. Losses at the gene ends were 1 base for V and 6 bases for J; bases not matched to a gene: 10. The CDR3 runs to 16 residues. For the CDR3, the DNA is TGTGCCAGCAGCTTAGGGACAGGGTTTGATTCCGCTGAAGCTTTCTTT. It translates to CASSLGTGFDSAEAFF.